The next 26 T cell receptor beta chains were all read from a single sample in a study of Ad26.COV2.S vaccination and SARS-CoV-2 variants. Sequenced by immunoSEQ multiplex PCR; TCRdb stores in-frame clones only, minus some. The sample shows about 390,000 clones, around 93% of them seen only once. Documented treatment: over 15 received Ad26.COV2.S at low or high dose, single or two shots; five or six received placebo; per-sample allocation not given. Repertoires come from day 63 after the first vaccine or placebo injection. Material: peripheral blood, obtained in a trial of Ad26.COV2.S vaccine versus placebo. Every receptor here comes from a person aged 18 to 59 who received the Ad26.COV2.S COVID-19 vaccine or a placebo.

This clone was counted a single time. CDR3 in amino acids: CASSEETGVNTEAFF. In DNA, the CDR3 is TGTGCCAGCAGCGAAGAGACAGGGGTGAACACTGAAGCTTTCTTT. The V and J genes are TRBV7-9 and TRBJ1-1; 8 bases are a match to TRBD1. Germline CDR1 reads SEHNR; CDR2 reads FQNEAQ (reference sequence). After removal of 5 bases from V and 0 bases from J, the junction contained 5 bases not matched to a gene. There are 15 residues in the CDR3. The whole variable domain, remainder taken from reference TRBV7-9 and TRBJ1-1, is DTGVSQNPRHKITKRGQNVTFRCDPISEHNRLYWYRQTLGQGPEFLTYFQNEAQLEKSRLLSDRFSAERPKGSFSTLEIQRTEQGDSAMYLCASSEETGVNTEAFFGQGTRLTVV.

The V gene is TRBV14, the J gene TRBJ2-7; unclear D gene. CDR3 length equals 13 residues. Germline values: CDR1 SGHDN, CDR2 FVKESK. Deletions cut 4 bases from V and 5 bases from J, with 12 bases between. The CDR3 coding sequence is TGTGCCAGCAGCCCTGTTAGGTTCAACGAGCAGTACTTC. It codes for CASSPVRFNEQYF.

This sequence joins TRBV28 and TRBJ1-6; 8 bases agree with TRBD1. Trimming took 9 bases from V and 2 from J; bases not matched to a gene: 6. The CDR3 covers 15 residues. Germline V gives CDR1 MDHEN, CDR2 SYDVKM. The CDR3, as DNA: TGTGCCAGTGGACAGGGTGTCCCCTATAATTCACCCCTCCACTTT. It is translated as CASGQGVPYNSPLHF.

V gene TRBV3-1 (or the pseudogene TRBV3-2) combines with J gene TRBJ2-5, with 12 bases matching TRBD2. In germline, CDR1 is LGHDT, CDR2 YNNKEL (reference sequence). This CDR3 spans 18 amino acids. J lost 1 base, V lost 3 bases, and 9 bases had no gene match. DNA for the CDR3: TGTGCCAGCAGCCACACTAGCGGGGGGCCTGGGGCCCAAGAGACCCAGTACTTC. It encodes CASSHTSGGPGAQETQYF.

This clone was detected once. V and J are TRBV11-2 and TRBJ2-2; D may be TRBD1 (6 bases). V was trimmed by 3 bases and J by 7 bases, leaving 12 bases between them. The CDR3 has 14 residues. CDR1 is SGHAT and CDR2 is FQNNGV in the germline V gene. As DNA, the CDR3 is TGTGCCAGCAGCTTGGCAGGGGCGGTCGGGGAGCTGTTTTTT. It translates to CASSLAGAVGELFF.

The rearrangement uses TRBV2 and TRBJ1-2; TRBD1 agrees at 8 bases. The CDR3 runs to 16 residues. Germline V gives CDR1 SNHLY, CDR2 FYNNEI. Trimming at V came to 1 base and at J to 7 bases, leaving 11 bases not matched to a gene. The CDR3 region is CASSEGLRTGRTGYTF. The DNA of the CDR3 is TGTGCCAGCAGTGAAGGACTCAGGACAGGGAGAACTGGCTACACCTTC. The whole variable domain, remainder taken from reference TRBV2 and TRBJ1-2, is EPEVTQTPSHQVTQMGQEVILRCVPISNHLYFYWYRQILGQKVEFLVSFYNNEISEKSEIFDDQFSVERPDGSNFTLKIRSTKLEDSAMYFCASSEGLRTGRTGYTFGSGTRLTVV.

In DNA form, the CDR3 reads TGTGCCAGCTCCGGGACGGAGGCCCTGGGCTACACCTTC. It yields the protein CASSGTEALGYTF. The chain joins TRBV18 to TRBJ1-2; D perhaps matches TRBD1 (5 bases). This CDR3 contains 13 residues. Germline V gene sequence: CDR1 KGHSH, CDR2 LQKENI. Trimming cost V 6 bases and J 8 bases, with 16 bases left between them.

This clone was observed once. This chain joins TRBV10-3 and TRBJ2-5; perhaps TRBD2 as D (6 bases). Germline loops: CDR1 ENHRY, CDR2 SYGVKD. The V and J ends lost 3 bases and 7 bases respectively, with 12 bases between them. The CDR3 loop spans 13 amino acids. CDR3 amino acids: CAISDYGEATQYF. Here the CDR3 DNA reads TGTGCCATCAGTGATTATGGGGAGGCGACCCAGTACTTC.

For the CDR3, the DNA is TGTGCCAGCAGCCTACTAGCGGGGGGAATCACAGATACGCAGTATTTT. This codes for CASSLLAGGITDTQYF. The J gene is TRBJ2-3, the V gene TRBV7-8; 12 bases match TRBD2. Looked up from germline, CDR1 is SGHVS and CDR2 is FQNEAQ. CDR3 length equals 16 residues. The J segment lost 2 bases and the V segment lost 5 bases, leaving 5 bases of the junction unmatched. Complete variable domain (other parts from reference TRBV7-8 and TRBJ2-3): GAGVSQSPRYKVAKRGQDVALRCDPISGHVSLFWYQQALGQGPEFLTYFQNEAQLDKSGLPSDRFFAERPEGSVSTLKIQRTQQEDSAVYLCASSLLAGGITDTQYFGPGTRLTVL.

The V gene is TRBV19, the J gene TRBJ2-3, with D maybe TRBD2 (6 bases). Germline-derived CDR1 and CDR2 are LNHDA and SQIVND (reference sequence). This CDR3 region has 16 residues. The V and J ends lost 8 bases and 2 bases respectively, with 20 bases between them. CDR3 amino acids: CASGGESAINTDTQYF. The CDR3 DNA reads TGTGCCAGTGGAGGGGAGTCCGCCATAAACACAGATACGCAGTATTTT.

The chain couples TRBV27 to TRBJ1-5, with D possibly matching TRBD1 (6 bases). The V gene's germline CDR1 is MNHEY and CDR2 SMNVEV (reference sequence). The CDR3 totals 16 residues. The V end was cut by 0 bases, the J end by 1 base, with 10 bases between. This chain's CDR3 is CASSLSGQGSNQPQHF. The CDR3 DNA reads TGTGCCAGCAGTTTATCTGGGCAGGGGAGCAATCAGCCCCAGCATTTT.

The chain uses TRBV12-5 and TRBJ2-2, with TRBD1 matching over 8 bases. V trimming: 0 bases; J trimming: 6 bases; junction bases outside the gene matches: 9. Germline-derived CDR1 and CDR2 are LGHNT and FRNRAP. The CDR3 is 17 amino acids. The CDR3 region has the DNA TGTGCTAGTGGTTTGGTTCGTACGGACAGGGTGCCCGGGGAGCTGTTTTTT. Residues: CASGLVRTDRVPGELFF.

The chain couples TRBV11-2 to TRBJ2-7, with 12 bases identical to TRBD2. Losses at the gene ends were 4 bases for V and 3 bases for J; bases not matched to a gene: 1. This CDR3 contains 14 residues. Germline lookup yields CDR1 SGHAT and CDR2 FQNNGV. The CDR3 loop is CASSWTSGDYEQYF. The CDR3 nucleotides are TGTGCCAGCAGCTGGACTAGCGGGGACTACGAGCAGTACTTC.

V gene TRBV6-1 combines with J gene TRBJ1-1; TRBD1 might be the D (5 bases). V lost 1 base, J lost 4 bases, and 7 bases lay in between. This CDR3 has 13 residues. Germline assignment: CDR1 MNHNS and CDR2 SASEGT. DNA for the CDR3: TGTGCCAGCAGTGAAGTGGACATCACTGAAGCTTTCTTT. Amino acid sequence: CASSEVDITEAFF.

CDR3 in DNA: TGTGCCAGTAACCCCGGTGGACAGGGCAGGAGCTATGGCTACACCTTC. Translating gives CASNPGGQGRSYGYTF. The chain recombines TRBV19 with TRBJ1-2; TRBD1 aligns across 8 bases. Trimming took 7 bases from V and 4 from J; bases not matched to a gene: 14. The CDR3 is 16 amino acids. Per the germline V gene, CDR1 is LNHDA and CDR2 is SQIVND (reference sequence).

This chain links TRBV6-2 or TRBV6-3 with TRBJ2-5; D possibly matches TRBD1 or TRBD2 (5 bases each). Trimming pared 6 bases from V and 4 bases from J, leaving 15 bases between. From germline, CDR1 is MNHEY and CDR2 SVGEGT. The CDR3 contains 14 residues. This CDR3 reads CASSEGPNGETQYF. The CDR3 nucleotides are TGTGCCAGCAGCGAGGGACCCAATGGAGAGACCCAGTACTTC.

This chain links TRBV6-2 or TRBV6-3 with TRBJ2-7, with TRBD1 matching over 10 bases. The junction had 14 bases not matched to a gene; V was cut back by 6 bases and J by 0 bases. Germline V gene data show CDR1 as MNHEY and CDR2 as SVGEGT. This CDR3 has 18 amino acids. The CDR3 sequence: CASSLWGQGPLSSYEQYF. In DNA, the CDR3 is TGTGCCAGCAGCCTCTGGGGACAGGGGCCCTTAAGCTCCTACGAGCAGTACTTC.

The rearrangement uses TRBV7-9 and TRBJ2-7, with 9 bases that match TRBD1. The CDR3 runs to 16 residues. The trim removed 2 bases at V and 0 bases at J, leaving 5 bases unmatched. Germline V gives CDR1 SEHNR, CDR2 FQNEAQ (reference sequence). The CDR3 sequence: CASSLPDRGDSYEQYF. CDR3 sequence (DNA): TGTGCCAGCAGCTTACCGGACAGGGGCGACTCCTACGAGCAGTACTTC.

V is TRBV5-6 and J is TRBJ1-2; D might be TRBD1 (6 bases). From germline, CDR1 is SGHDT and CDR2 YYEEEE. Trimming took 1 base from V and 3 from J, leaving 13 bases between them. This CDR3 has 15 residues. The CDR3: CASSLKIRTDYGYTF. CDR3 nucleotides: TGTGCCAGCAGCTTGAAGATTAGGACAGACTATGGCTACACCTTC.

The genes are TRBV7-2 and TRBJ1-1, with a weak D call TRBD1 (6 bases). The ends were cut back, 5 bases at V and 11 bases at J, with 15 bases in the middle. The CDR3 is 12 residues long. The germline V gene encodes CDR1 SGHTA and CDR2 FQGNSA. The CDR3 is CASSPGGGQAFF. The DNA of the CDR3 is TGTGCCAGCAGCCCTGGGGGGGGGCAGGCTTTCTTT.

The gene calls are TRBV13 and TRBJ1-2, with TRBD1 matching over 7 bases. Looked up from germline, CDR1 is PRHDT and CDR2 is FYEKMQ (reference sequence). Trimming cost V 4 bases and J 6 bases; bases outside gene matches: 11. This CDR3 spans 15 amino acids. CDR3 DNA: TGTGCCAGCAGCTACAGCCTACAGGGGCCCCATGGCTACACCTTC. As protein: CASSYSLQGPHGYTF.

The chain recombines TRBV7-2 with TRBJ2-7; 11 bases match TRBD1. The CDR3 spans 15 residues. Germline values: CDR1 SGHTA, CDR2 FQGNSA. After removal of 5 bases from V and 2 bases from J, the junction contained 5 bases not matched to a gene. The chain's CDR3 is CASSQGQGATYEQYF. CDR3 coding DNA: TGTGCCAGCAGCCAAGGACAGGGGGCCACCTACGAGCAGTACTTC.

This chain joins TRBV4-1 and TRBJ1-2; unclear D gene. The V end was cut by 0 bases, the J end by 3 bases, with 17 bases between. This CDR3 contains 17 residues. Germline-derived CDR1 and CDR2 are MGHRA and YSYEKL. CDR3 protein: CASSQEAGSAFDYGYTF. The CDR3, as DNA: TGCGCCAGCAGCCAAGAAGCTGGCTCGGCTTTTGACTATGGCTACACCTTC.

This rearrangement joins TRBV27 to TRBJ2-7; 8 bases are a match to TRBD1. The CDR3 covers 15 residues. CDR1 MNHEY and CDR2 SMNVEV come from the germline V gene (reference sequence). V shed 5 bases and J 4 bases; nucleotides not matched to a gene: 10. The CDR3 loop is CASSAQGAGRYEQYF. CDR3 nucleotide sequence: TGTGCCAGCAGTGCCCAGGGGGCCGGACGTTACGAGCAGTACTTC.

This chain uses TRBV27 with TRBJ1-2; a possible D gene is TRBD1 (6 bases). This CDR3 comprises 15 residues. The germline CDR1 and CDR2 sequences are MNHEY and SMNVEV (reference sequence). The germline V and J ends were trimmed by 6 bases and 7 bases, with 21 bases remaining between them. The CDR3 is CASRKEQGPRPGYTF. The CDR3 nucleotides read TGTGCCAGCAGGAAAGAACAGGGTCCGCGGCCTGGCTACACCTTC.

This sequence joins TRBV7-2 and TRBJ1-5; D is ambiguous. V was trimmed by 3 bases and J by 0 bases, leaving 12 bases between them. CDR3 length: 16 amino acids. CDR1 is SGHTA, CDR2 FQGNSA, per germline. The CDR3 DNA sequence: TGTGCCAGCAGCTTCCCCCGACGAGGTAGCAATCAGCCCCAGCATTTT. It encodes CASSFPRRGSNQPQHF.